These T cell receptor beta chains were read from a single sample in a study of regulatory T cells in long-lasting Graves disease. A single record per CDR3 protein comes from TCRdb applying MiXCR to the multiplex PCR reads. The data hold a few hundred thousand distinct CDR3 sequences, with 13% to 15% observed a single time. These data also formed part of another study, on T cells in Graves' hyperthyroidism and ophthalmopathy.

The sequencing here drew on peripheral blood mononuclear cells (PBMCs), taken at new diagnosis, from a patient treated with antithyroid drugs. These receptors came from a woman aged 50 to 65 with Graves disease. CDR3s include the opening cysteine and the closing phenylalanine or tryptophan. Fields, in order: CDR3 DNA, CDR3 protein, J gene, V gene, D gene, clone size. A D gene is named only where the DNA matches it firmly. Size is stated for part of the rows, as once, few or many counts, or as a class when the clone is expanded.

CDR3nt: TGTGCCAGCAGCCCGACTAGCGGGAGACGCGAGCAGTACTTC
CDR3aa: CASSPTSGRREQYF
j_gene: TRBJ2-7
v_gene: TRBV9
d_gene: TRBD2
abundance: few

CDR3nt: TGTGCCAGCAGTTACTTCGGCGGGAGGGGCGCCTACAATGAGCAGTTCTTC
CDR3aa: CASSYFGGRGAYNEQFF
j_gene: TRBJ2-1
v_gene: TRBV6-5
d_gene: TRBD2
abundance: few

CDR3nt: TGTGCCAGCAGGCCGGGACAGGGGGCGCTTAGCGGGAGGTCCACCGGGGAGCTGTTTTTT
CDR3aa: CASRPGQGALSGRSTGELFF
j_gene: TRBJ2-2
v_gene: TRBV5-5
d_gene: TRBD1
abundance: many

CDR3nt: TGTGCCAGCAGTTTATGGCGCGAGCAGTACTTC
CDR3aa: CASSLWREQYF
j_gene: TRBJ2-7
v_gene: TRBV28
d_gene: .
abundance: many

CDR3nt: TGTGCCAGCGGCGGCTCACAGGGATTGGGCGGGGAGCTGTTTTTT
CDR3aa: CASGGSQGLGGELFF
j_gene: TRBJ2-2
v_gene: TRBV9
d_gene: .
abundance: many

CDR3nt: TGCAGTGCTAGGGGTCCGGGGATCAGCACCGGGGAGCTGTTTTTT
CDR3aa: CSARGPGISTGELFF
j_gene: TRBJ2-2
v_gene: TRBV20-1
d_gene: .
abundance: many

CDR3nt: TGTGCCAGCAGCTCGGGACTAGCGGGAACCAATGAGCAGTTCTTC
CDR3aa: CASSSGLAGTNEQFF
j_gene: TRBJ2-1
v_gene: TRBV5-1
d_gene: TRBD2
abundance: many

CDR3nt: TGCAGTGCCCCCGGGGCGCCGAGCTCCTACGAGCAGTACTTC
CDR3aa: CSAPGAPSSYEQYF
j_gene: TRBJ2-7
v_gene: TRBV20-1
d_gene: .
abundance: .

CDR3nt: TGTGCCAGCAGCTTAGCCCCCTACGAGCAGTACTTC
CDR3aa: CASSLAPYEQYF
j_gene: TRBJ2-7
v_gene: TRBV11-2
d_gene: .
abundance: many

CDR3nt: TGTGCCAGCAGCTTAAGAGCGGCGGGGGCTCAAGAGACCCAGTACTTC
CDR3aa: CASSLRAAGAQETQYF
j_gene: TRBJ2-5
v_gene: TRBV7-8
d_gene: .
abundance: many

CDR3nt: TGTGCCACGGGACAGGGGGCGGGGGAGCAGTACTTC
CDR3aa: CATGQGAGEQYF
j_gene: TRBJ2-7
v_gene: TRBV2
d_gene: TRBD1
abundance: few

CDR3nt: TGTGCCAGCAGTTTACTCGGCGGCTCCTACGAGCAGTACTTC
CDR3aa: CASSLLGGSYEQYF
j_gene: TRBJ2-7
v_gene: TRBV12-3/TRBV12-4
d_gene: .
abundance: many

CDR3nt: TGTGCCAGTAGATCCAGCGGGAACGGTTTAGAGACCCAGTACTTC
CDR3aa: CASRSSGNGLETQYF
j_gene: TRBJ2-5
v_gene: TRBV19
d_gene: TRBD2
abundance: .

CDR3nt: TGCGCCAGCAGTCGTCAAGGACTAGCGGACAATGAGCAGTTCTTC
CDR3aa: CASSRQGLADNEQFF
j_gene: TRBJ2-1
v_gene: TRBV5-1
d_gene: TRBD2
abundance: few

CDR3nt: TGCGCCAGCAGCTTGGATTCTAGCGGGAGGCCGAATGAGCAGTTCTTC
CDR3aa: CASSLDSSGRPNEQFF
j_gene: TRBJ2-1
v_gene: TRBV5-1
d_gene: TRBD2
abundance: .

CDR3nt: TGTGCCAGCAGTTTAGAGACAGGCGGTACCTACGAGCAGTACTTC
CDR3aa: CASSLETGGTYEQYF
j_gene: TRBJ2-7
v_gene: TRBV27
d_gene: .
abundance: few

CDR3nt: TGCAGCGTTGTCGGGATGGGGGCTGGCACAGATACGCAGTATTTT
CDR3aa: CSVVGMGAGTDTQYF
j_gene: TRBJ2-3
v_gene: TRBV29-1
d_gene: .
abundance: many

CDR3nt: TGTGCCAGCAGTTCCCCCAGACTAGCGGAGTCCTACGAGCAGTACTTC
CDR3aa: CASSSPRLAESYEQYF
j_gene: TRBJ2-7
v_gene: TRBV28
d_gene: TRBD2
abundance: many

CDR3nt: TGTGCCAGCAGTCCCCAGGGCAGTAATGAAAAACTGTTTTTT
CDR3aa: CASSPQGSNEKLFF
j_gene: TRBJ1-4
v_gene: TRBV28
d_gene: .
abundance: .

CDR3nt: TGTGCCAGCAGCAAAACTATACGGGGGGGTCAAGAGACCCAGTACTTC
CDR3aa: CASSKTIRGGQETQYF
j_gene: TRBJ2-5
v_gene: TRBV27
d_gene: TRBD2
abundance: many

CDR3nt: TGCAGTGCTAGGATGGGACAGAGCAATTCACCCCTCCACTTT
CDR3aa: CSARMGQSNSPLHF
j_gene: TRBJ1-6
v_gene: TRBV20-1
d_gene: TRBD1
abundance: .

CDR3nt: TGTGCTAGTGGTTTGGGAGTGGGTGACCAGCTGGGCGGCTACACCTTC
CDR3aa: CASGLGVGDQLGGYTF
j_gene: TRBJ1-2
v_gene: TRBV12-5
d_gene: .
abundance: many

CDR3nt: TGTGCCAGCAGTAGCCCTAGGACTAGCGTGATCACAGATACGCAGTATTTT
CDR3aa: CASSSPRTSVITDTQYF
j_gene: TRBJ2-3
v_gene: TRBV6-1
d_gene: TRBD2
abundance: many

CDR3nt: TGTGCCAGCAGTCAGGGGACGCTCCTTGGATCTGAAGCTTTCTTT
CDR3aa: CASSQGTLLGSEAFF
j_gene: TRBJ1-1
v_gene: TRBV27
d_gene: .
abundance: few

CDR3nt: TGTGCCAGTAGAGGACTAGATCCAGATACGCAGTATTTT
CDR3aa: CASRGLDPDTQYF
j_gene: TRBJ2-3
v_gene: TRBV19
d_gene: TRBD2
abundance: many

CDR3nt: TGTGCCAGCAGTTACGGGGTAGCGGAGTACAATGAGCAGTTCTTC
CDR3aa: CASSYGVAEYNEQFF
j_gene: TRBJ2-1
v_gene: TRBV6-9
d_gene: .
abundance: few